This T cell receptor (beta chain) was sequenced for a study of tumor-infiltrating lymphocytes in oesophageal squamous cell carcinoma. CDR1 and CDR2 from the germline V gene are MDHEN and SYDVKM. V gave up 6 bases and J gave up 2 bases; unmatched junction bases: 20. The CDR3 contains 19 residues. This clonotype has at least ten counts. MiXCR, applied by TCRdb to the PCR reads, yields one record per CDR3 protein. The sample consists of some 22,000 distinct CDR3 sequences, around 33% of them appearing once. The sample taken for sequencing was esophageal tumor tissue. The receptor's source is a male donor with esophageal squamous cell carcinoma. The chain has TRBV28 and TRBJ2-3; 7 positions match TRBD2. Here the CDR3 DNA reads TGTGCCAGCAGCACTACCTCGCTAGCGGTAGGGACGGACACAGATACGCAGTATTTT. Translated, it gives CASSTTSLAVGTDTDTQYF.